Listed here is a single T cell receptor (beta chain). Its antigen is unidentified. Germline CDR1 is LGHDT and CDR2 is YNNKEL (reference sequence). Trimming shortened V by 1 base and J by 5 bases, and 12 bases separated the two germline ends. The CDR3 sequence is 15 residues long. These data belong to a study of breast tumors, draining lymph nodes, adjacent tissues. Study findings and constraints: Tumors had less TCR diversity than lymph nodes, more than nontumor tissue. Luminal-like breast cancer showed significantly greater tumor-nontumor repertoire similarity than basal-like breast cancer did. Data only fit, rather than demonstrated, lymph node origin of most tumor T cells.

A single record per CDR3 protein comes from TCRdb applying MiXCR to the multiplex PCR reads. The data show roughly 7,100 distinct CDR3 sequences, about 45% seen once. The source material was tumor-adjacent breast tissue. This rearrangement joins TRBV3-1 to TRBJ2-1; possibly TRBD1 for D (6 bases). The receptor was isolated from a female donor with breast cancer. Some clones in this sample may be carry-over from other donors' samples. For the CDR3, the DNA is TGTGCCAGCAGCCAAGTTCAGGGGCACGACAATGAGCAGTTCTTC. The encoded protein is CASSQVQGHDNEQFF.